This TCR beta chain was observed in a study of blood T cell repertoires in COVID-19. Germline CDR1 is SQVTM and CDR2 is ANQGSEA. Trimming removed 4 bases at V and 10 bases at J, with 14 bases between. The CDR3 length is 12 residues. Sequencing was performed with immunoSEQ multiplex PCR; in TCRdb, only in-frame clones are kept and a portion is missing. This sample carries 400,000 to 450,000 clones, 88% of them seen once, and the ten largest clones take roughly an eighth. Sequencing was carried out using peripheral blood. This sequence joins TRBV29-1 and TRBJ2-1; D perhaps matches TRBD2 (6 bases). The sequence came from a woman aged 45-65 years with COVID-19, enrolled during active disease. CDR3 DNA sequence: TGCAGCGTTGTATTTCTTCGGGGGGAGCAGTTCTTC. Its protein is CSVVFLRGEQFF.